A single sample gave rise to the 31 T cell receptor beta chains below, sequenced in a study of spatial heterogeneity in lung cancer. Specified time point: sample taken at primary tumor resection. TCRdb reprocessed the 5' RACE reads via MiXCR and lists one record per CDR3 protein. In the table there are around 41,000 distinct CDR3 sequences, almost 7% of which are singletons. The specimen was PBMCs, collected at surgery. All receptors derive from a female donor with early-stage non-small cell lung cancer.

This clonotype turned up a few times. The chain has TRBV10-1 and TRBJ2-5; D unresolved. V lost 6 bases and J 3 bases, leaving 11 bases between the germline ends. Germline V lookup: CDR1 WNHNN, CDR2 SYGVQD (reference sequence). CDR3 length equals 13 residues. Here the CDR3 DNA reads TGCGCCAGCAGCCCTACGCCGAAAGAGACCCAGTACTTC. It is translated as CASSPTPKETQYF.

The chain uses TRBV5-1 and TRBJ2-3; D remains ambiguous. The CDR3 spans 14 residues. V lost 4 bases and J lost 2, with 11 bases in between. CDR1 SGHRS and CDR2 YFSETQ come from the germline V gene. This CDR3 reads CASSVREPTDTQYF. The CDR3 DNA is TGCGCCAGCAGCGTGAGAGAGCCCACAGATACGCAGTATTTT.

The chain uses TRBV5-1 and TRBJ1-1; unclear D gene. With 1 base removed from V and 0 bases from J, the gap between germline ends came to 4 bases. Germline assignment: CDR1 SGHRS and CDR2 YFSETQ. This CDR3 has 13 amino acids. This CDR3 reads CASSLILNTEAFF. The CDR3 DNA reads TGCGCCAGCAGCTTGATATTGAACACTGAAGCTTTCTTT.

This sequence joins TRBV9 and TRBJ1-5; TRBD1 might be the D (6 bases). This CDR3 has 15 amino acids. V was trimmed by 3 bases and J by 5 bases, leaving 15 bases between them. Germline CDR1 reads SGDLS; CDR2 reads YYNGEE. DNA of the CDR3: TGTGCCAGCAGCGCAACTGGACAGCCTGATCAGCCCCAGCATTTT. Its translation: CASSATGQPDQPQHF.

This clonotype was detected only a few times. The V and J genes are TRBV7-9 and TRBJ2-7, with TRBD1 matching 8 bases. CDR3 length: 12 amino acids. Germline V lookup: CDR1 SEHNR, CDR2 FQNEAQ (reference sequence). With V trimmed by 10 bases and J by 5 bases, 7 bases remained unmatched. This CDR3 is CATNDRGNEQYF. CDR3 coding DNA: TGTGCCACCAATGACAGGGGAAACGAGCAGTACTTC.

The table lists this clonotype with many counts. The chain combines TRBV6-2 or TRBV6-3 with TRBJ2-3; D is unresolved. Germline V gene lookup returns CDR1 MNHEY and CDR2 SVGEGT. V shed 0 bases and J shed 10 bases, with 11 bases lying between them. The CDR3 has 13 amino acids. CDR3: CASSYSFRHSQYF. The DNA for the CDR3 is TGTGCCAGCAGTTACTCGTTTAGACACTCGCAGTATTTT.

The CDR3 nucleotides are TGTGCCAGCAGCCCCAACAGGGCTAAGAACACTGAAGCTTTCTTT. It yields the protein CASSPNRAKNTEAFF. The chain couples TRBV7-3 to TRBJ1-1, with D perhaps matching TRBD1 (6 bases). With 5 bases removed from V and 1 base from J, the gap between germline ends came to 14 bases. The CDR3 contains 15 residues. Looked up from germline, CDR1 is SGHTA and CDR2 is FQGTGA.

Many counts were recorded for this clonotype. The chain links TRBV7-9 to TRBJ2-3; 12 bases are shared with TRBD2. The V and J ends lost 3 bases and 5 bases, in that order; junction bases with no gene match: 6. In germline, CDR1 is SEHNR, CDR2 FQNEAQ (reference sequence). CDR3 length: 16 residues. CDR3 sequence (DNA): TGTGCCAGCAGCTTTCGACTAGCGGGGGATGGAGATACGCAGTATTTT. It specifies CASSFRLAGDGDTQYF.

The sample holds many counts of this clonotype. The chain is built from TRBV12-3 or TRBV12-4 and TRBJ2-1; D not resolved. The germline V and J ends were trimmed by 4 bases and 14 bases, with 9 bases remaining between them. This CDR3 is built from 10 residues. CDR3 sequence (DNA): TGTGCCAGCAGTTCGAAGGACGAGTTCTTC. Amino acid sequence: CASSSKDEFF.

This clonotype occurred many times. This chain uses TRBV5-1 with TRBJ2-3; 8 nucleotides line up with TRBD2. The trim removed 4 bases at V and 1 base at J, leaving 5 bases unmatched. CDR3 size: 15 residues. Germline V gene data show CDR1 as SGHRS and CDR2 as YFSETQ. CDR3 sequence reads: CASSVSGAGTDTQYF. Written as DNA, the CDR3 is TGCGCCAGCAGCGTTAGCGGGGCGGGCACAGATACGCAGTATTTT.

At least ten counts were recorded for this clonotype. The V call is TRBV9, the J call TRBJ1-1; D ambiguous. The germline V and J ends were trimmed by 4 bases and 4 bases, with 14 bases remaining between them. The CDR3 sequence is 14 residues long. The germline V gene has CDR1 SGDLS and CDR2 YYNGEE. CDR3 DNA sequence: TGTGCCAGCAGCTCAGACGACGGGTCCACTGAAGCTTTCTTT. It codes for CASSSDDGSTEAFF.

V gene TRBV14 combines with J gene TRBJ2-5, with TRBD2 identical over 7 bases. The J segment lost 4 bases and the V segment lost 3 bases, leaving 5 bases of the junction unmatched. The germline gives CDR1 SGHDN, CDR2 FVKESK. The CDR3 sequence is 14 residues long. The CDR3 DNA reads TGTGCCAGCAGCCAGGCTAGCGGATTAGAGACCCAGTACTTC. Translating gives CASSQASGLETQYF.

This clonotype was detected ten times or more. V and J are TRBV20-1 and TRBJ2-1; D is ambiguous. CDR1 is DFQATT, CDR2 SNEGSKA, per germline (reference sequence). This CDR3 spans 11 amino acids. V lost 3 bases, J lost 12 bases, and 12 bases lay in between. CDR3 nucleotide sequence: TGCAGTGCTAGGGATGACGTGGGGCAGTTCTTC. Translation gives CSARDDVGQFF.

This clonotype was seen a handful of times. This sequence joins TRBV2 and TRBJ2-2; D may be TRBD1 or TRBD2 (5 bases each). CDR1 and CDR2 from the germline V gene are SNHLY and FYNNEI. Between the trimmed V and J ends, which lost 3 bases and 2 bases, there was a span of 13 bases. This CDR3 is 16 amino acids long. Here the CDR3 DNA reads TGTGCCAGCAGTGATGAGGGGCTGACAAACACCGGGGAGCTGTTTTTT. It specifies CASSDEGLTNTGELFF.

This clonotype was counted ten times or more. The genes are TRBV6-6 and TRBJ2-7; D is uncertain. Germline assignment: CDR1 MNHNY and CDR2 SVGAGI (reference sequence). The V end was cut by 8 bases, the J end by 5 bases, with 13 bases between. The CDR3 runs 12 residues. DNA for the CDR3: TGTGCCAGCGGGCCGCCCCTAGACGAGCAGTACTTC. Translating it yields CASGPPLDEQYF.

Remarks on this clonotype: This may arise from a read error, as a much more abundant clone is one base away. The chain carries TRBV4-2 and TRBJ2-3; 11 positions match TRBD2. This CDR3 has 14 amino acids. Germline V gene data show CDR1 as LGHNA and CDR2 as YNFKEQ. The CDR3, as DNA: TGTTCCAGCAGCCGACTAGCGGGGACAGATACGCAGTATTTT. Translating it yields CSSSRLAGTDTQYF.

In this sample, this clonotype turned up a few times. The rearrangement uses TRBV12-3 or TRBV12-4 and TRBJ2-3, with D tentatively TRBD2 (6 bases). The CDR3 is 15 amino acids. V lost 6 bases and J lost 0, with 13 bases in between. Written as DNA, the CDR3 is TGTGCCAGCAGGCCGGGACTGGGAAGCACAGATACGCAGTATTTT. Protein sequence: CASRPGLGSTDTQYF.

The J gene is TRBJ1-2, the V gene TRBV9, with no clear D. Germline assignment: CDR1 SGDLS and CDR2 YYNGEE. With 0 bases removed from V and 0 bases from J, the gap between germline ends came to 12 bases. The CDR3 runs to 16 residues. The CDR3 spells CASSVVFRFTNYGYTF. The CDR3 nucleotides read TGTGCCAGCAGCGTAGTGTTCAGGTTTACTAACTATGGCTACACCTTC.

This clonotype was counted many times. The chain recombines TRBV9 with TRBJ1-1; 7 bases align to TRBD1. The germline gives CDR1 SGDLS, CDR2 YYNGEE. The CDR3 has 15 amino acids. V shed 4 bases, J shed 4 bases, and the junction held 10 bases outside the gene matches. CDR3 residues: CASSPRQGLPTEAFF. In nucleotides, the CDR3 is TGTGCCAGCAGCCCCAGACAGGGCCTTCCCACTGAAGCTTTCTTT.

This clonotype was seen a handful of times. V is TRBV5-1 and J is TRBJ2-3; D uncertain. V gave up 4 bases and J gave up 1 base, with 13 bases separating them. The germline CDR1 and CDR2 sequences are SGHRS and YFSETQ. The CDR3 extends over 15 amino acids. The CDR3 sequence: CASSPPRMGTDTQYF. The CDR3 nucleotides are TGCGCCAGCAGCCCGCCGCGGATGGGCACAGATACGCAGTATTTT.

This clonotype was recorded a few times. This chain's CDR3 is CSARAGVEIYNSPLHF. The CDR3, as DNA: TGCAGTGCCAGGGCAGGGGTGGAGATCTATAATTCACCCCTCCACTTT. V and J are TRBV20-1 and TRBJ1-6, with D perhaps TRBD1 (6 bases). V lost 6 bases, J lost 3 bases, and 18 bases lay in between. The CDR3 runs to 16 residues. Germline V lookup: CDR1 DFQATT, CDR2 SNEGSKA (reference sequence).

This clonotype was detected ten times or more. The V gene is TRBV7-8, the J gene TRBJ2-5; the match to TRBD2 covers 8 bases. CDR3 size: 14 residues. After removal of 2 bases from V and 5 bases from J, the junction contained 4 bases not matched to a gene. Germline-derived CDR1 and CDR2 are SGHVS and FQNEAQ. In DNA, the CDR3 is TGTGCCAGCAGCTTAATGCGGGGGGCGGAGACCCAGTACTTC. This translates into CASSLMRGAETQYF.

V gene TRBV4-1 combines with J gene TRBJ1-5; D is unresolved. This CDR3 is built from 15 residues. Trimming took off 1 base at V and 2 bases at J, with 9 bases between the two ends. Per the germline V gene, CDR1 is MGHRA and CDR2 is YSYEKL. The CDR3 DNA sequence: TGCGCCAGCAGCCAAGGAGGGCAGGGCAATCAGCCCCAGCATTTT. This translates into CASSQGGQGNQPQHF.

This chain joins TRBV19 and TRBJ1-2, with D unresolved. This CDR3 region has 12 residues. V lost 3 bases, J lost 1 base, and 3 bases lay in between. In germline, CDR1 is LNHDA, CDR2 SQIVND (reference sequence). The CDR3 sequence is CASSIINYGYTF. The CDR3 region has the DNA TGTGCCAGTAGTATTATTAACTATGGCTACACCTTC.

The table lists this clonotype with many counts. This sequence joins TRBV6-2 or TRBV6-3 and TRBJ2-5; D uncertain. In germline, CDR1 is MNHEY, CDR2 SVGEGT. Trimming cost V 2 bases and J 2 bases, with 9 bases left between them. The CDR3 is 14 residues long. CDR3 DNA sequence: TGTGCCAGCAGTTACCGACTCTCTCAAGAGACCCAGTACTTC. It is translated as CASSYRLSQETQYF.

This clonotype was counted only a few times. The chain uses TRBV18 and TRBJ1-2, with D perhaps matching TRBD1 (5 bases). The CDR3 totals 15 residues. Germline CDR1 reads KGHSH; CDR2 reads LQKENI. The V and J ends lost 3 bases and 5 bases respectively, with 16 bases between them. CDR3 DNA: TGTGCCAGCTCACCGAGCTTGGGACTGAGATATGGCTACACCTTC. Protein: CASSPSLGLRYGYTF.

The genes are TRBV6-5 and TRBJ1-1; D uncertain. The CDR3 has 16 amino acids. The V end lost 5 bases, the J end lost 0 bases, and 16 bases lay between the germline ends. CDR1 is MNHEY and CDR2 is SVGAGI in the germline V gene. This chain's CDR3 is CASSEPRDVMNTEAFF. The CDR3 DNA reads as TGTGCCAGCAGTGAACCCCGGGATGTTATGAACACTGAAGCTTTCTTT.

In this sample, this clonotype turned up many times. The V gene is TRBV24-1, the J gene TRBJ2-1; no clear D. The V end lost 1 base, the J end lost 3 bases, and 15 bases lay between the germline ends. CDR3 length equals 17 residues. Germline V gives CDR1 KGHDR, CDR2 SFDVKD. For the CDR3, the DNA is TGTGCCACCAGTGATTTTACCACGTCGACCCTCTACAATGAGCAGTTCTTC. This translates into CATSDFTTSTLYNEQFF.

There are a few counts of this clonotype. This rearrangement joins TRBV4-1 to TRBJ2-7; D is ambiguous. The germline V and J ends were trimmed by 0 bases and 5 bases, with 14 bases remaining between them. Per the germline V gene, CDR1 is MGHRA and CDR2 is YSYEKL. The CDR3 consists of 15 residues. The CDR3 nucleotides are TGCGCCAGCAGCCAAGAAGGGCCCCGGCGCAACGAGCAGTACTTC. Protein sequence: CASSQEGPRRNEQYF.

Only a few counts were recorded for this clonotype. The CDR3 DNA reads TGCAGCGTCGAACAGGGATGGGACACTGAAGCTTTCTTT. It codes for CSVEQGWDTEAFF. The chain uses TRBV29-1 and TRBJ1-1, with TRBD1 as a possible D gene (6 bases). V was shortened by 6 bases and J by 3 bases, with 14 bases between the two germline ends. The length of the CDR3 is 13 residues. Germline CDR1 and CDR2: SQVTM and ANQGSEA.

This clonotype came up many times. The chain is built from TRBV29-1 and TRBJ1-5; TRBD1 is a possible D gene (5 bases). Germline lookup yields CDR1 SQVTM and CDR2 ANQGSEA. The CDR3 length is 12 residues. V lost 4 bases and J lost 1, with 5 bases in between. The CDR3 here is CSVAGSNQPQHF. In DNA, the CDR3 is TGCAGCGTTGCAGGGAGCAATCAGCCCCAGCATTTT.